This record concerns one TCR beta chain sequence. Its antigen is still unknown. Base qualities were left out, and no much larger clone turns up one base away. TCRbeta CDR3 regions were amplified from genomic DNA by means of the immunoSEQ Assay, a bias-controlled multiplex PCR. The study's own analysis went as follows. Nucleated cell counts per sample were estimated from amplification of reference gene primers within the assay. To quantify the absolute abundance of each unique TCRbeta CDR3 rearrangement, sequence reads were collapsed and filtered. For each sample, productive Simpson clonality was calculated as the square root of Simpson's diversity index over productive rearrangements. Here the immuneACCESS table is served through TCRdb, limited to in-frame sequences with V and J called. Missing clones are a known gap in these copies; in checked studies unresolved V genes cover under half, and the rest lacks a known reason. From that table come the V and J calls and clone size; the DNA was used to work out D and trimming. The sample table shows 70,000 to 95,000 clones, and approximately 75% are seen once. Of the sample, about an eighth is held by the ten largest clones.

This specimen comes from a study of blood T cell repertoires in COVID-19 (dated by TCRdb to 2019 to 2021). Regarding the research as a whole: Collaborator samples came from the United States, Italy and Spain and covered acute and convalescent phases of COVID-19. The prospective study material was composed of cDNA or gDNA derived from T cells, B-cell-depleted T cells, or PBMCs. Subjects who had been exposed to COVID-19, were actively infected with it, or had recovered from it provided the deeply sampled blood TCRbeta repertoires that made up the dataset. The repertoires were released in a freely available public database meant as a resource for research on the immune response to SARS-CoV-2. Samples were obtained from the ongoing ImmuneRACE study (first 160 participants) and from roughly 1,300 subjects provided by 6 global collaborators. Nearly every sample came with metadata listing a de-identified subject ID, COVID-19 status, age in years and sex. Where HLA class I and class II types were available, the types were taken from metadata supplied by the sample provider, not from assay-based typing.

What the authors observed across the whole study: The amount of clinical and demographic metadata varied by source and participant and was provided uncurated.

Collaborating institutions collected whole blood in K2EDTA tubes following their own protocols. Collaborator samples were shipped for TCRbeta analysis as frozen whole blood, isolated PBMCs, or DNA extracted from either sample type. The CDR3 sequence holds 15 residues, the cysteine and phenylalanine included. Here the CDR3 DNA is all that survives: 45 bases in frame from base 1. The germline V gene provides CDR1 ENHRY and CDR2 SYGVKD. The V end gives up 6 bases and the J end 2 bases, leaving 9 bases in the junction not matched to a gene. This TCR came from a human donor in a cohort sampled during active COVID-19. The sample consisted of peripheral blood. The chain employs TRBV10-3 and TRBJ1-2, with 7 bases aligning to TRBD1. The DNA reads TGTGCCATCAGGGCCTCCGGGACAGAAAACTATGGCTACACCTTC. This gives the protein CAIRASGTENYGYTF.